A selection of T cell receptor beta chains follows, all from one sample in a study of tumor-infiltrating lymphocytes in oesophageal squamous cell carcinoma. TCRdb called the PCR reads again in MiXCR, with one record for every CDR3 protein. The repertoire includes under 20,000 distinct CDR3 sequences, 40% to 55% of them detected once, and about a quarter sits in the top ten. Material for sequencing was esophageal tumor tissue. The receptors derive from a male donor with esophageal squamous cell carcinoma. Both conserved end residues are part of each CDR3. A D gene is named only where the DNA matches it firmly. A clone size is listed for some rows: how often the clone was seen (once, few, many), or a class if it is expanded.

>many|TRBD2|TRBJ2-3|TRBV28
TGTGCCAGCAGTTTATCCAGACTAGCGGGAGGGATAGATACGCAGTATTTT
CASSLSRLAGGIDTQYF
>.|.|TRBJ2-7|TRBV7-9
TGTGCCAGCAAGACAGAGCACTCACCCCTCCACTTC
CASKTEHSPLHF
>.|.|TRBJ1-1|TRBV27
TGTGCCAGCAGCACTTACAGCGGACGAGGCACCGGGGAGCTGTATTTT
CASSTYSGRGTGELYF
>.|TRBD2|TRBJ2-1|TRBV12-3/TRBV12-4
TGTGCCAGCACCGCGGCCGGGACTACCTACAATGAGCAGTTCTTC
CASTAAGTTYNEQFF
>many|.|TRBJ2-2|TRBV6-1
TGTGCCAGCAGTGGGTACCGAGGACAGAACACCGGGGAGCTGTTTTTT
CASSGYRGQNTGELFF
>.|.|TRBJ2-2|TRBV6-6
TGTGCCAGCAGTTTTTGGCGTAGCACCGGGGAGCTGTTTTTT
CASSFWRSTGELFF
>.|.|TRBJ1-5|TRBV5-4
TGTGCCAGCAGCTTCTTGAGGAGCAATCAGCCCCAGCATTTT
CASSFLRSNQPQHF
>few|.|TRBJ2-4|TRBV19
TGTGCCAGTAGTGGGGTGGTCGGAAGGAGCACCGGGGAGCTGTACTTC
CASSGVVGRSTGELYF
>many|TRBD2|TRBJ2-7|TRBV6-1
TGTGCCAGCAGTGGACTAGCTTCCTACGAGCAGTACTTC
CASSGLASYEQYF
>.|TRBD1|TRBJ1-1|TRBV7-8
TGTGCCAGCAGCCATAGGGGACAGAGGGATACTGAAGCTTTCTTT
CASSHRGQRDTEAFF
>few|.|TRBJ2-3|TRBV9
TGTGCCAGCAGCGTAGAGCCTGGCACAGATACGCAGTATTTT
CASSVEPGTDTQYF
>few|.|TRBJ2-7|TRBV19
TGTGCCAGTAGTATGGGGGGCAATGAGCAGTACTTC
CASSMGGNEQYF
>.|.|TRBJ1-1|TRBV7-9
TGTGCCAGCAGCTCACACAGGGATAAGATGGGTGAAGCTTTCTTT
CASSSHRDKMGEAFF
>once|.|TRBJ2-5|TRBV11-3
TGTGCCAGCAGCTTAGTGTCGTGGGGCAAGTCAGAGACCCAGTACTTC
CASSLVSWGKSETQYF
>.|.|TRBJ2-1|TRBV7-2
TGTGCCAGCAGCTTAGGTGACTCCCGCAATGAGCAGTTCTTC
CASSLGDSRNEQFF
>medium-sized|TRBD1|TRBJ2-5|TRBV7-9
TGTGCCAGCAGCCCCTCACAGGGGGGCGGAGAGACCCAGTACTTC
CASSPSQGGGETQYF
>medium-sized|TRBD2|TRBJ2-1|TRBV6-1
TGTGCCAGCAAAAAAACAGCGGGATACGGCAATGAGCAGTTCTTC
CASKKTAGYGNEQFF
>many|.|TRBJ2-1|TRBV4-1
TGCGCCAGCAGCCAAGGGTTTAGGGGGAGGGTTCACAATGAGCAGTTCTTC
CASSQGFRGRVHNEQFF
>few|.|TRBJ2-7|TRBV2
TGTGCCAGCAGATTCCTGGACAGTGGGCGCTACGAGCAGTACTTC
CASRFLDSGRYEQYF
>.|TRBD2|TRBJ2-2|TRBV6-2/TRBV6-3
TGTGCCAGCCGACCCTCCTTCGGGACTAGCGCCACCGGGGAGCTGTTTTTT
CASRPSFGTSATGELFF
>many|.|TRBJ2-1|TRBV7-7
TGTGCTAGCAGCTTAGAATCCAACAATGAGCAGTTCTTC
CASSLESNNEQFF
>.|.|TRBJ2-5|TRBV11-2
TGTGCCAGCAGTGACGTACCGGGACCACAAGAGACCCAGTACTTC
CASSDVPGPQETQYF
>once|.|TRBJ2-1|TRBV4-1
TGCGCCAGCAGCCAAGCTACAGGGAGTCCCAATGAGCAGTTCTTC
CASSQATGSPNEQFF
>medium-sized|.|TRBJ1-2|TRBV6-1
TGTGCCAGCAGTAAGGTCCTGGGGCCTAGGGGCTACACCTTC
CASSKVLGPRGYTF
>.|.|TRBJ2-7|TRBV12-3/TRBV12-4
TGTGCCAGCAGTTTTTCCCCGTTCGAGCAGTACTTC
CASSFSPFEQYF
>.|.|TRBJ2-2|TRBV7-2
TGTGCCAGCAGCTCAGACTCGGTGATCACCGGGGAGCTGTTTTTT
CASSSDSVITGELFF
>many|TRBD2|TRBJ2-3|TRBV18
TGTGCCAGCTCACCACCGGGCGGGAGTACAGATACGCAGTATTTT
CASSPPGGSTDTQYF
>medium-sized|TRBD1|TRBJ2-6|TRBV6-2/TRBV6-3
TGTGCCAGCAGTTACCCGGGACAGGGAGATGGGGCCAACGTCCTGACTTTC
CASSYPGQGDGANVLTF
>.|.|TRBJ2-1|TRBV7-3
TGTGCCAGCAGCCGTCCCGCGGACGTCTACAATGAGCAGTTCTTC
CASSRPADVYNEQFF
>once|.|TRBJ2-2|TRBV7-3
TGTGCCAGCAGCGGACAAAACACCGGGGAGCTGTTTTTT
CASSGQNTGELFF
>few|TRBD1|TRBJ2-6|TRBV24-1
TGTGCCACCAGCAGGCCGGCAGGGGGCTCTGGGGCCAACGTCCTGACTTTC
CATSRPAGGSGANVLTF
>many|TRBD2|TRBJ2-7|TRBV19
TGTGCCAGTAGGGCTAGCGGGAGTACGGGCGAGCAGTACTTC
CASRASGSTGEQYF
>.|TRBD1|TRBJ2-1|TRBV20-1
TGCAGTGCTAGAGACTTCGGACAGGCCGGCTCACCCCTCCACTTC
CSARDFGQAGSPLHF
>.|.|TRBJ1-6|TRBV6-2/TRBV6-3
TGTGCCAGCAGTGAAGTTGATGGGCAGTACTTT
CASSEVDGQYF
>.|.|TRBJ2-1|TRBV28
TGTGCCAGCAGTTCTGGGACACTTCCTACCTACAATGAGCAGTTCTTC
CASSSGTLPTYNEQFF
>.|TRBD2|TRBJ2-7|TRBV7-6
TGTGCCAGCAGCTTAACTAGCGGGACGGACGAGCAGTACTTC
CASSLTSGTDEQYF
>.|TRBD2|TRBJ2-3|TRBV7-2
TGTGCCAGCAGCTTAGGAGGACTAGCTGGCACAGATACGCAGTATTTT
CASSLGGLAGTDTQYF
>medium-sized|TRBD2|TRBJ2-5|TRBV28
TGTGCCAGCAGTTTCCCTAGCGGGAGACAGTACTTC
CASSFPSGRQYF
>.|.|TRBJ2-1|TRBV2
TGTGCCAGCAGAGGCCGAGCCCTGCTCAATGAGCAGTTCTTC
CASRGRALLNEQFF
>many|TRBD2|TRBJ2-3|TRBV11-2
TGTGCCAGCAGCCGCCGGACTAGCGGGAGTTCAGGCACAGATACGCAGTATTTT
CASSRRTSGSSGTDTQYF
>.|.|TRBJ2-2|TRBV12-3/TRBV12-4
TGTGCCAGCAGTTCCCGGGACTCTAAACCCGGGGAGCTGTTTTTT
CASSSRDSKPGELFF
>many|.|TRBJ2-3|TRBV19
TGTGCCAGTAGTATTGGGGTACCCACAGATACGCAGTATTTT
CASSIGVPTDTQYF
>.|TRBD1|TRBJ2-1|TRBV7-4
TGTGCCAGCAACCGACAGGGATACAATGAGCAGTTCTTC
CASNRQGYNEQFF
>.|TRBD1|TRBJ2-5|TRBV7-6
TGTGCCAGCAGCGTGACAGGGGTGGGGGAGACCCAGTACTTC
CASSVTGVGETQYF
>.|.|TRBJ2-5|TRBV11-3
TGTGCCAGCAGCTTAGGGATCGGAGGGTCCGGGGGAGAGACCCAGTACTTC
CASSLGIGGSGGETQYF
>.|.|TRBJ2-5|TRBV5-1
TGCGCCAGCAGCTTGCGGCAGAGCCAAGAGACCCAGTACTTC
CASSLRQSQETQYF
>few|.|TRBJ2-3|TRBV6-1
TGTGCCAGCAGTCCCGGGACCGCCACCAGGACGCAGTATTTT
CASSPGTATRTQYF
>.|TRBD1|TRBJ2-7|TRBV7-2
TGTGCCAGCAGCCGACAGGGGGGAGTCTACGAGCAGTACTTC
CASSRQGGVYEQYF